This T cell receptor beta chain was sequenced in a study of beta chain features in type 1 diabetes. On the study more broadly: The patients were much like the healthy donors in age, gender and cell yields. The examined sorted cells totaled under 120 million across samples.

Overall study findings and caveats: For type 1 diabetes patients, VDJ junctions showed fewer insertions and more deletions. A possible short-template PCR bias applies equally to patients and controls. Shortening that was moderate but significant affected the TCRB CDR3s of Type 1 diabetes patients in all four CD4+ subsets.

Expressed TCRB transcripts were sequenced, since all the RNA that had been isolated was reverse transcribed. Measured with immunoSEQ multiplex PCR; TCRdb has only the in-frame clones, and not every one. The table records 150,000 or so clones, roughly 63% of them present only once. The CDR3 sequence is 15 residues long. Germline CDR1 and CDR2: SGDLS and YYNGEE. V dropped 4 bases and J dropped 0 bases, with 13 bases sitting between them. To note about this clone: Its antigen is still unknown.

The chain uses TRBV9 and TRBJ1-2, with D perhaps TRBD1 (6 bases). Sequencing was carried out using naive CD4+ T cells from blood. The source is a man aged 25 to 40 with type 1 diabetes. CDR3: CASSLQGHANYGYTF. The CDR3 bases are TGTGCCAGCAGCTTACAGGGCCATGCTAACTATGGCTACACCTTC.